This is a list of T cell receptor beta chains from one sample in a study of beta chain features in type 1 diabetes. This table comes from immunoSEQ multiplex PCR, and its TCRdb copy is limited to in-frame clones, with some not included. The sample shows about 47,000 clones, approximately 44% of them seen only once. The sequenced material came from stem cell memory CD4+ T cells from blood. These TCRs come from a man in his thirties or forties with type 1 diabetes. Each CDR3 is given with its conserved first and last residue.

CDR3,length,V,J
CASSHPPAGTGDTYYNEQFF,20,TRBV23-1,TRBJ2-1
CASRECSRTGRTEAFF,16,TRBV23-1,TRBJ1-1
CASRAQETQYF,11,TRBV19,TRBJ2-5
CASSFPRDEQYF,12,TRBV6-6,TRBJ2-7
CASSHSPGQLKYF,13,TRBV14,TRBJ2-7
CASSQCPDSVTYEQYF,16,TRBV23-1,TRBJ2-7
CASSNWPTGPRNTDTQYF,18,TRBV21-1,TRBJ2-3
CASNRLTSGRGELFF,15,TRBV2,TRBJ2-2
CASSIEGDEQYF,12,TRBV19,TRBJ2-7
CASSPITELAGLTDTQYF,18,TRBV18,TRBJ2-3
CASKGQGSISSYNEQFF,17,TRBV19,TRBJ2-1
CASSQDRGRSEQYF,14,TRBV4-3,TRBJ2-7
CASSELYGQGNVYEQYF,17,TRBV25-1,TRBJ2-7
CATSSSGVHGYTF,13,TRBV15,TRBJ1-2
CASSFPSGDNEQFF,14,TRBV13,TRBJ2-1
CASSSSLADTQYF,13,TRBV9,TRBJ2-3
CASSRGQGAGGYTF,14,TRBV7-3,TRBJ1-2
CASSFDSPEAGNTIYF,16,TRBV5-1,TRBJ1-3
CASSVGGIMNTEAFF,15,TRBV9,TRBJ1-1
CASSLGGRDTGELFF,15,TRBV5-4,TRBJ2-2
CASSLTVEAFF,11,TRBV7-2,TRBJ1-1
CASSLGLGTDTQYF,14,TRBV5-1,TRBJ2-3
CASSLTLAGTGELFF,15,TRBV5-1,TRBJ2-2
CSVKGRGGTEAFF,13,TRBV29-1,TRBJ1-1
CASSPLQGKNGELFF,15,TRBV18,TRBJ2-2
CASSLRTPLLTGELFF,16,TRBV28,TRBJ2-2
CASRPEAGQAFF,12,TRBV28,TRBJ1-1
CASSLPGSQAGEQYF,15,TRBV7-9,TRBJ2-7
CASTGQGTDTQYF,13,TRBV5-1,TRBJ2-3
CASSGVGTQETQYF,14,TRBV7-6,TRBJ2-5
CATQTGGSNYGYTF,14,TRBV6-6,TRBJ1-2
CASSSLGTANTEAFF,15,TRBV5-1,TRBJ1-1
CASTTNPYLAGVSDTQYF,18,TRBV28,TRBJ2-3
CASRGLQGWDTEAFF,15,TRBV27,TRBJ1-1
CASSYSGQAGNTIYF,15,TRBV6-5,TRBJ1-3
CASMFLRTGDYGYTF,15,TRBV28,TRBJ1-2
CASSYSGSYRTGELFF,16,TRBV7-9,TRBJ2-2
CASSKGQDRPTQHF,14,TRBV19,TRBJ1-5
CASKDSGSAGELFF,14,TRBV5-1,TRBJ2-2
CASSKEVRGHAEAFF,15,TRBV21-1,TRBJ1-1
CASSPSQETQYF,12,TRBV19,TRBJ2-5
CASSFLVGSGANVLTF,16,TRBV27,TRBJ2-6
CASSLGLAGVNEQFF,15,TRBV11-1,TRBJ2-1
CSVRGQVFQSSYNEQFF,17,TRBV29-1,TRBJ2-1
CASSQAGDRASTDTQYF,17,TRBV4-1,TRBJ2-3
CASSVGAGPYEQYF,14,TRBV18,TRBJ2-7
CAISEGLKAFF,11,TRBV10-3,TRBJ1-1
CAIRPGQGTDTQYF,14,TRBV10-3,TRBJ2-3
CASRSPNTDTQYF,13,TRBV7-3,TRBJ2-3